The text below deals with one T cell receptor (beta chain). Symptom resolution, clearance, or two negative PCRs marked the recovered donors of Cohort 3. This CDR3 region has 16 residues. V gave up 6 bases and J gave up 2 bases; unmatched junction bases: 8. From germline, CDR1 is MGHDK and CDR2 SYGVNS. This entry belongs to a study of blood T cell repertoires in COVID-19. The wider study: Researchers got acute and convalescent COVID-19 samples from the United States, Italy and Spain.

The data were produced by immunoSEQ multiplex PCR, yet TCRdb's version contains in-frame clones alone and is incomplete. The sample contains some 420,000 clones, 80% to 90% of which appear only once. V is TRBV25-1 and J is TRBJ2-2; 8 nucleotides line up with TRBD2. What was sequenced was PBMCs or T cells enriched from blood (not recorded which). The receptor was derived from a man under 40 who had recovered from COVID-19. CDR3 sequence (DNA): TGTGCCAGCAGCGCACTGGCGGGAGGAAACACCGGGGAGCTGTTTTTT. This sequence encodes CASSALAGGNTGELFF.